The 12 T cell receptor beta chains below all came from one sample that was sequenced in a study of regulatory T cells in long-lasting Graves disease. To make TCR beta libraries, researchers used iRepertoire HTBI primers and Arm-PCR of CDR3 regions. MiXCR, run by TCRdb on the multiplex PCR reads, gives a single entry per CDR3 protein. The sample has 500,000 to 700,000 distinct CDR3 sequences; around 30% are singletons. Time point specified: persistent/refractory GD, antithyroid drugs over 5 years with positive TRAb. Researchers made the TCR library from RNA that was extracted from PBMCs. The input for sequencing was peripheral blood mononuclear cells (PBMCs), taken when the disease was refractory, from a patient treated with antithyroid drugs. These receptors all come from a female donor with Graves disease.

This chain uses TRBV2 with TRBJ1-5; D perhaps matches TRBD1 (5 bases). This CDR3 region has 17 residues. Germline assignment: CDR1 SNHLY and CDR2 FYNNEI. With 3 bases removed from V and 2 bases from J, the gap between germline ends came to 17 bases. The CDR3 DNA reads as TGTGCCAGCAGTGACCCTCGGGTGGGACGGGGCAATCAGCCCCAGCATTTT. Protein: CASSDPRVGRGNQPQHF.

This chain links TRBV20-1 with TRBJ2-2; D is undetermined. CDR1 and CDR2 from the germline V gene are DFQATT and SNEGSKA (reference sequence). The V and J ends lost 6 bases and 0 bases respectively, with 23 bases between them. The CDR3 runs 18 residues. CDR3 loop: CSAQTPGRRASNTGELFF. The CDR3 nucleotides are TGCAGTGCCCAAACCCCAGGTCGAAGAGCGTCGAACACCGGGGAGCTGTTTTTT.

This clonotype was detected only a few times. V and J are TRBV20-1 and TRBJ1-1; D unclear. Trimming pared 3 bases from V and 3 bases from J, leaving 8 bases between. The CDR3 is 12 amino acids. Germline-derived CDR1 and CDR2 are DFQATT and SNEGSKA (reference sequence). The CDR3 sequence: CSASNSYTEAFF. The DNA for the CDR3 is TGCAGTGCTAGTAACAGCTACACTGAAGCTTTCTTT.

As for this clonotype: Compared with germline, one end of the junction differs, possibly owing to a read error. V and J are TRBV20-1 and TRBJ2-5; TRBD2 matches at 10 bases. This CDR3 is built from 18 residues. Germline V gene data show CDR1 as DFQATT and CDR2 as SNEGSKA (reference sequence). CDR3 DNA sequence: TGCAGTGTTAGAAGGCCCAAAAGGACTAGCGGAATCCAAGAGACCCAGTACTTC. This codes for CSVRRPKRTSGIQETQYF.

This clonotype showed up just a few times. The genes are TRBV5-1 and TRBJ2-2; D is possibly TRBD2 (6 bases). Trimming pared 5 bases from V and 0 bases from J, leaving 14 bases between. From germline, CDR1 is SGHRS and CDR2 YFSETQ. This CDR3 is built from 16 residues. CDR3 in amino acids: CASRKPGLSNTGELFF. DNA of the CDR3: TGCGCCAGCAGGAAACCGGGACTTTCGAACACCGGGGAGCTGTTTTTT.

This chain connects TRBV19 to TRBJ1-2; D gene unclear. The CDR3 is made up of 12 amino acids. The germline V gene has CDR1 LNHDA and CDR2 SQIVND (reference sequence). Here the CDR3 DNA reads TGTGAGGTGGGCCTAGGGTGGAGCGGCTACACCTTC. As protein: CEVGLGWSGYTF.

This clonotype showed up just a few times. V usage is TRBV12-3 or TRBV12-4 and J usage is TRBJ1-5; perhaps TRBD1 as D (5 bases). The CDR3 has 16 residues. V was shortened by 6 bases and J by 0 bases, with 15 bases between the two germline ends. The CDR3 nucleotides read TGTGCCAGCAGAAGGGACGCGGGGTATAGCAATCAGCCCCAGCATTTT. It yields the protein CASRRDAGYSNQPQHF.

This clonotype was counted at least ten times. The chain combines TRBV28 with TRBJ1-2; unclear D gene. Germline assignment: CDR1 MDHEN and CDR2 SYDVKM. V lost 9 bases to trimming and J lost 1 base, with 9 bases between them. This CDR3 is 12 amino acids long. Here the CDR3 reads CASHPSNYGYTF. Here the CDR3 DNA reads TGTGCCAGTCACCCTAGTAACTATGGCTACACCTTC.

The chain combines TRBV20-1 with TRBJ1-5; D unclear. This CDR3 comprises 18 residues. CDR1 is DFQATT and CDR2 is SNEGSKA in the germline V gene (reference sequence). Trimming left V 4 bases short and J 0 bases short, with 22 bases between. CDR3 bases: TGCAGTGCTACCCCCTTTCTCCCGGGCCTTAATAGCAATCAGCCCCAGCATTTT. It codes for CSATPFLPGLNSNQPQHF.

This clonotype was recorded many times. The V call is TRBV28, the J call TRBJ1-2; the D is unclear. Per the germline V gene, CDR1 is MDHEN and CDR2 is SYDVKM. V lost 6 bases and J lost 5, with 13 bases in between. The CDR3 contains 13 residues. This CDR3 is CASSPVGSYGYTF. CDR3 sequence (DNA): TGTGCCAGCAGCCCGGTGGGCAGTTATGGCTACACCTTC.

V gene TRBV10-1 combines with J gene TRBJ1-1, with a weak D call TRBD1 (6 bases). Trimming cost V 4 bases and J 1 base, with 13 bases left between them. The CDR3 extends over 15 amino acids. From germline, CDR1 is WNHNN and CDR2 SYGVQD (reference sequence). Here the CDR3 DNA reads TGCGCCAGCAGTGCCCTCCGGGACACGAACACTGAAGCTTTCTTT. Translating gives CASSALRDTNTEAFF.

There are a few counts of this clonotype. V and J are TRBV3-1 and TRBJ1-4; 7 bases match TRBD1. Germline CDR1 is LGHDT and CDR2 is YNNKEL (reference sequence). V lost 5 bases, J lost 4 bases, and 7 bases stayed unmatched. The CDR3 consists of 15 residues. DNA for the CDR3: TGTGCCAGCAGCAATCAGGGGGATCGTAATGAAAAACTGTTTTTT. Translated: CASSNQGDRNEKLFF.